This TCR beta chain comes out of a study of T cells in Graves' hyperthyroidism and ophthalmopathy. Study-level information: Any treatment followed the collection of peripheral blood at initial diagnosis. Findings and caveats of the study: A model of 13 V-J features distinguished ophthalmopathy from stable hyperthyroidism.

This clonotype showed up just a few times. Its antigen is unknown. Trimming took 7 bases from V and 8 from J, leaving 15 bases between them. The CDR3 has 14 amino acids. Per germline, CDR1 SGHDN and CDR2 FVKESK. Regions amplified from RNA transcripts were the TCR beta CDR3 regions. First-round RT-PCR targeting the TCR CDR3 was performed with the HTBI primer set. TCRdb re-called the multiplex PCR reads through MiXCR, storing one row per CDR3 protein. This table has about 380,000 distinct CDR3 sequences, 14% appearing once. Sequenced material: blood. This receptor was taken from a woman younger than 45 with Graves' ophthalmopathy. The gene calls are TRBV14 and TRBJ1-6; D perhaps matches TRBD1 (5 bases). The CDR3 loop reads CASKPTGGDSPLHF. Written as DNA, the CDR3 is TGTGCCAGCAAGCCAACGGGGGGGGATTCACCCCTCCACTTT.